Shown below are 4 T cell receptor beta chains from a single sample sequenced in a study of regulatory T cells in long-lasting Graves disease. For TCR beta, libraries came from iRepertoire HTBI primers and Arm-PCR of CDR3 regions. TCRdb re-analysed the multiplex PCR reads in MiXCR, keeping a single row per CDR3 protein. The sample has fewer than 650,000 distinct CDR3 sequences; more than 15% are singletons. Time point given: newly diagnosed GD, antithyroid drugs for less than 3 months. Making the TCR library involved RNA that had been extracted from PBMCs. This sample also belongs to another study, concerning T cells in Graves' hyperthyroidism and ophthalmopathy.

The sample here was peripheral blood mononuclear cells (PBMCs), taken at new diagnosis, from a patient treated with antithyroid drugs. These receptors came from a man between 18 and 29 years old with Graves disease.

This clonotype was observed a handful of times. The gene calls are TRBV20-1 and TRBJ2-1, with unresolved D. Trimming removed 6 bases at V and 5 bases at J, with 5 bases between. CDR3 length: 10 amino acids. CDR1 and CDR2 (germline): DFQATT, SNEGSKA (reference sequence). CDR3 sequence: CSATNNEQFF. The CDR3 bases are TGCAGTGCCACGAACAATGAGCAGTTCTTC.

The chain combines TRBV4-1 with TRBJ2-7, with TRBD1 identical over 8 bases. The CDR3 is 15 residues long. Trimming at V came to 6 bases and at J to 5 bases, leaving 12 bases not matched to a gene. The V gene's germline CDR1 is MGHRA and CDR2 YSYEKL. The CDR3 sequence is CASSRVGTGGDEQYF. CDR3 nucleotides: TGCGCCAGCAGTCGGGTGGGGACAGGAGGGGACGAGCAGTACTTC.

The chain uses TRBV5-1 and TRBJ2-3, with 14 bases identical to TRBD2. CDR3 length equals 15 residues. Germline V CDR1 and CDR2: SGHRS, YFSETQ. V lost 1 base to trimming and J lost 6 bases; unmatched junction nucleotides: 1. In nucleotides, the CDR3 is TGCGCCAGCAGCTTGAGGACTAGCGGGAGGGATACGCAGTATTTT. Its protein product is CASSLRTSGRDTQYF.

This clonotype has ten or more counts. The chain combines TRBV9 with TRBJ2-3; no clear D gene. Trimming pared 4 bases from V and 0 bases from J, leaving 12 bases between. The CDR3 is 15 residues long. Germline V CDR1 and CDR2: SGDLS, YYNGEE. For the CDR3, the DNA is TGTGCCAGCAGCCCAGTCGGCTCTAGCACAGATACGCAGTATTTT. Protein sequence: CASSPVGSSTDTQYF.